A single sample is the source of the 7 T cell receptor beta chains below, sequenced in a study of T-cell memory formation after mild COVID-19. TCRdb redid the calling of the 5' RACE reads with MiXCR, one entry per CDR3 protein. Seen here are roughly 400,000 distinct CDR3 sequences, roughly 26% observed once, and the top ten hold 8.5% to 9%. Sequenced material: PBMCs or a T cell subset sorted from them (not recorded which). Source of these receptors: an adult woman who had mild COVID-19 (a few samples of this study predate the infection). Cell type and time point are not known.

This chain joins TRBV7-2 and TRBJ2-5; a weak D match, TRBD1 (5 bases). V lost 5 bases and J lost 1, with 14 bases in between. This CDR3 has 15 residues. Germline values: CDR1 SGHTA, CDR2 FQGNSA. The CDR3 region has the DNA TGTGCCAGCAGCCCAGGGTGGCCACCCCAAGAGACCCAGTACTTC. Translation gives CASSPGWPPQETQYF. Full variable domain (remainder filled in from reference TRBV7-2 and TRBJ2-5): GAGVSQSPSNKVTEKGKDVELRCDPISGHTALYWYRQSLGQGLEFLIYFQGNSAPDKSGLPSDRFSAERTGGSVSTLTIQRTQQEDSAVYLCASSPGWPPQETQYFGPGTRLLVL.

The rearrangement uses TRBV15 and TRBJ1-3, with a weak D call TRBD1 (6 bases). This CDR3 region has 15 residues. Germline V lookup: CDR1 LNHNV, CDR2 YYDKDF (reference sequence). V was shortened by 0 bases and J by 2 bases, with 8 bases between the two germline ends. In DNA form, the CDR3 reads TGTGCCACCAGCAGAGATAGGGGGACTGGAAACACCATATATTTT. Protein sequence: CATSRDRGTGNTIYF.

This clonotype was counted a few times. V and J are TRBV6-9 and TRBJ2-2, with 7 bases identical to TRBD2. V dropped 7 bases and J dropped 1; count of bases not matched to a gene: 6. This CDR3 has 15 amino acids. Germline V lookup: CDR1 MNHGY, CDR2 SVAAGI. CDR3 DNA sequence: TGTGCCAGCAATAAGCGGGGTATGAACACCGGGGAGCTGTTTTTT. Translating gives CASNKRGMNTGELFF.

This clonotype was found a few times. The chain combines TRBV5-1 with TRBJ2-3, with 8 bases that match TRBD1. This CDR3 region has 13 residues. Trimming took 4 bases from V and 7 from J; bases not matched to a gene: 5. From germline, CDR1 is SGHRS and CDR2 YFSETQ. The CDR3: CASSPTGEYTQYF. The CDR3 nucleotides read TGCGCCAGCAGCCCGACAGGGGAGTATACGCAGTATTTT.

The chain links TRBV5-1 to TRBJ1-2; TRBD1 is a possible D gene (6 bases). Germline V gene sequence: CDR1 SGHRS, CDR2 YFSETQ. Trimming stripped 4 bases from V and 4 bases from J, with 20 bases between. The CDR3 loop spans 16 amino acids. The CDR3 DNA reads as TGCGCCAGCAGCAAAGAATATACCGGGACAACCTATGGCTACACCTTC. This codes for CASSKEYTGTTYGYTF.

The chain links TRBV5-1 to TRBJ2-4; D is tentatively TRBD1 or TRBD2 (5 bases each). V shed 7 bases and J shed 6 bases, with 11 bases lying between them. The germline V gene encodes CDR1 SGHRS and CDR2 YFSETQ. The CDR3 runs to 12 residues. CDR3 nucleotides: TGCGCCAGCGGGACCGACACAAACATTCAGTACTTC. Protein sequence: CASGTDTNIQYF. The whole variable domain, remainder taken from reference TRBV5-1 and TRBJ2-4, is KAGVTQTPRYLIKTRGQQVTLSCSPISGHRSVSWYQQTPGQGLQFLFEYFSETQRNKGNFPGRFSGRQFSNSRSEMNVSTLELGDSALYLCASGTDTNIQYFGAGTRLSVL.

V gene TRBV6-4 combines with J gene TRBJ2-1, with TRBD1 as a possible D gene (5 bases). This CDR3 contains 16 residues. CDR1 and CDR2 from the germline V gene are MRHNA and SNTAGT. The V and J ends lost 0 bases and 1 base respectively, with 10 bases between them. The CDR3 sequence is CASSDSVTASYNEQFF. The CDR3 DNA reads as TGTGCCAGCAGTGACTCGGTGACAGCTTCCTACAATGAGCAGTTCTTC.